A selection of T cell receptor beta chains follows, all from one sample in a study of control samples from healthy donors and cancer patients. Produced via immunoSEQ multiplex PCR; TCRdb's table is partial and in-frame only. This sample carries about 130,000 clones, around 93% of them seen once, and the ten largest clones take just over 8.5%. The sequencing input was blood. These receptors originate from a man younger than 35 in good health. CDR3s include the opening cysteine and the closing phenylalanine or tryptophan. Fields, in order: clone size, D gene, V gene, J gene, CDR3 DNA, CDR3 protein. A D gene is named only where the DNA matches it firmly. A row's size may be missing; if present it is once, few, many or a size class.

-	TRBD1	TRBV18	TRBJ1-4	TGTGCCAGCTCACCGCGACAGGGGGATGGAGAAAAACTGTTTTTT	CASSPRQGDGEKLFF
-	-	TRBV5-4	TRBJ1-6	TGTGCCAGCAGCCCCAGGAGGACGATCAATTCACCCCTCCACTTT	CASSPRRTINSPLHF
-	TRBD1	TRBV5-1	TRBJ2-7	TGCGCCAGCAGCCGACCGACAGGGTCCTCCTACGAGCAGTACTTC	CASSRPTGSSYEQYF
-	-	TRBV5-1	TRBJ1-1	TGCGCCAGCAGCCAGGACAGGAACACTGAAGCTTTCTTT	CASSQDRNTEAFF
once	-	TRBV3-1/TRBV3-2	TRBJ1-2	TGTGCCAGCAGTCTCGACGGGACCTATGGCTACACCTTC	CASSLDGTYGYTF
-	-	TRBV7-3	TRBJ1-6	TGTGCCAGCAGCGCAACGGACGGGTATAATTCACCCCTCCACTTT	CASSATDGYNSPLHF
-	-	TRBV11-2	TRBJ2-7	TGTGCCAGCAGCTTAAACACCGAGCAGTACTTC	CASSLNTEQYF
-	TRBD2	TRBV9	TRBJ2-2	TGTGCCAGCAATCCGACGGGGGGGATAAACACCGGGGAGCTGTTTTTT	CASNPTGGINTGELFF
-	-	TRBV6-5	TRBJ1-6	TGTGCCAGCTTCTCAGGGAGGTTGTTTTCACCCCTCCACTTT	CASFSGRLFSPLHF
-	-	TRBV5-1	TRBJ1-2	TGCGCCAGCAGCTTGGAGGCGGGCAGCTATGGCTACACCTTC	CASSLEAGSYGYTF
-	-	TRBV7-3	TRBJ2-3	TGTGCCAGCAGCTTATTGGCGGCAGATACGCAGTATTTT	CASSLLAADTQYF
-	-	TRBV10-2	TRBJ1-1	TGCGCCAGCAGCCCCCCGGGGCAGAACACTGAAGCTTTCTTT	CASSPPGQNTEAFF
-	-	TRBV5-1	TRBJ1-3	TGCGCCAGCAGCTTGTCTGCTTCCTCGAGCACCATATATTTT	CASSLSASSSTIYF
-	-	TRBV5-8	TRBJ1-2	TGTGCCAGCAGCTTGTCTGGGCAAAGTGCGGGGGGCTACACCTTC	CASSLSGQSAGGYTF
once	-	TRBV20-1	TRBJ1-1	TGCAGTGCTAGGGGCGACAAGAGAGCTTTCTTT	CSARGDKRAFF
-	-	TRBV11-2	TRBJ2-7	TGTGCCAGCAGCTTAGTTCAGGGTAGTTCCTACGAGCAGTACTTC	CASSLVQGSSYEQYF
-	-	TRBV6-5	TRBJ2-7	TGTGCCAGCAGTTACCAGGGCTACGAGCAGTACTTC	CASSYQGYEQYF
-	-	TRBV7-3	TRBJ2-3	TGTGCCAGCAGCTCCATAGCGAGACCAGATACGCAGTATTTT	CASSSIARPDTQYF
-	-	TRBV19	TRBJ1-1	TGTGCCAGTAGTTCCGGCCGTTGGGGGTTTTCTGAAGCTTTCTTT	CASSSGRWGFSEAFF
-	-	TRBV5-3	TRBJ2-3	TGTGCCAGAAGCTTATGTTCAGATACGCAGTATTTT	CARSLCSDTQYF
once	TRBD1	TRBV4-1	TRBJ2-5	TGCGCCAGCAGCCAACCAGGACAGGGGGCGGGAGAGACCCAGTACTTC	CASSQPGQGAGETQYF
-	-	TRBV5-1	TRBJ2-5	TGCGCCAGCAGCTTGGTGGAGCTCCAAGAGACCCAGTACTTC	CASSLVELQETQYF
few	-	TRBV6-5	TRBJ1-5	TGTGCCAGCAGTACTACCTCCGATCAGCCCCAGCATTTT	CASSTTSDQPQHF
-	TRBD2	TRBV5-1	TRBJ2-3	TGCGCCAGCAGCTTGGCCCTAGCGGGGGGCTTGATTAGCACAGATACGCAGTATTTT	CASSLALAGGLISTDTQYF
-	-	TRBV11-2	TRBJ2-3	TGTGCCAGCAGCTTTGTCGGCACAGATACGCAGTATTTT	CASSFVGTDTQYF
-	-	TRBV5-1	TRBJ1-4	TGCGCCAGCAGCTCATCGGGACCCTCTAATGAAAAACTGTTTTTT	CASSSSGPSNEKLFF
-	-	TRBV6-6	TRBJ2-1	TGTGCCAGCAGTTACTTTACAGATTGGGGTAATGAGCAGTTCTTC	CASSYFTDWGNEQFF
-	-	TRBV29-1	TRBJ2-7	TGCAGCGTCTTCGGACGGTCCCCCTACGAGCAGTACTTC	CSVFGRSPYEQYF
-	-	TRBV11-2	TRBJ1-5	TGTGCCAGCAGCCTAGGAGTGAGCAATCAGCCCCAGCATTTT	CASSLGVSNQPQHF
-	TRBD1	TRBV2	TRBJ2-3	TGTGCCAGCAGCCCTACCATGGGACAGGAGGTCACAGATACGCAGTATTTT	CASSPTMGQEVTDTQYF
-	-	TRBV5-5	TRBJ1-1	TGTGCCAGCAGCTTGGTACCAGGGACGGACACTGAAGCTTTCTTT	CASSLVPGTDTEAFF
-	TRBD1	TRBV7-8	TRBJ1-5	TGTGCCAGCAGCTTAACAGGGGGGAGGGATCAGCCCCAGCATTTT	CASSLTGGRDQPQHF
-	TRBD1	TRBV6-5	TRBJ1-4	TGTGCCAGCAGGCTAACCGGGACAGAAGATGAAAAACTGTTTTTT	CASRLTGTEDEKLFF
-	-	TRBV10-2	TRBJ1-2	TGCGCCAGCAGTTGGGACAAGCGAGATGGTTACACCTTC	CASSWDKRDGYTF
-	-	TRBV19	TRBJ2-5	TGTGCCAGTAGTATACTGGCGGGGGGGACAGGAGAGACCCAGTACTTC	CASSILAGGTGETQYF
-	TRBD1	TRBV6-5	TRBJ1-1	TGTGCCAGCACCGAAAACAGGGGGCACACTGAAGCTTTCTTT	CASTENRGHTEAFF
once	-	TRBV5-1	TRBJ1-2	TGCGCCAGCAGCCCGGGGAGTCGGACAGCCTATGGCTACACCTTC	CASSPGSRTAYGYTF
-	-	TRBV5-1	TRBJ2-3	TGCGCCAGCAGCTTCGGCAGTATCGATACGCAGTATTTT	CASSFGSIDTQYF
once	TRBD2	TRBV6-4	TRBJ2-1	TGTGCCAGCAGTCGGACTAGCGGGGGGCTTTCGAATGAGCAGTTCTTC	CASSRTSGGLSNEQFF
-	TRBD2	TRBV9	TRBJ2-1	TGTGCCAGCAGCGTAGGCCTAGCGGGGGATGAGCAGTTCTTC	CASSVGLAGDEQFF
-	-	TRBV2	TRBJ2-3	TGTGCCAGCAAGAAGCACCCGTCGGATACGCAGTATTTT	CASKKHPSDTQYF
-	-	TRBV24-1	TRBJ2-1	TGTGCCACCAGTGATCCTAGGGGCGGACTACACAATGAGCAGTTCTTC	CATSDPRGGLHNEQFF
-	TRBD2	TRBV3-1/TRBV3-2	TRBJ2-5	TGTGCCAGCAGCCAAACTAGCGGGGAGACCCAGTACTTC	CASSQTSGETQYF
-	TRBD2	TRBV5-1	TRBJ2-5	TGCGCCAGCACCCGAGGAGCTAGCGGATTCCAAGAGACCCAGTACTTC	CASTRGASGFQETQYF
-	-	TRBV29-1	TRBJ1-5	TGCAGCGTTGGAGGGGCAGTCGATCAGCCCCAGCATTTT	CSVGGAVDQPQHF
-	-	TRBV6-1	TRBJ2-1	TGTGCCAGCAGTGAAGCGCATTCAGTAGGAGCATACAATGAGCAGTTCTTC	CASSEAHSVGAYNEQFF
-	TRBD1	TRBV9	TRBJ1-1	TGTGCCAGCAGCGCCCCCGACAGGGGACCAACTGAAGCTTTCTTT	CASSAPDRGPTEAFF
-	TRBD2	TRBV2	TRBJ2-5	TGTGCCAGCAGCGGGGGGTTCCGAGCCCAAGAGACCCAGTACTTC	CASSGGFRAQETQYF
-	TRBD2	TRBV6-4	TRBJ2-3	TGTGCCAGCAGTGAGAGCGGGGGGGCAGATACGCAGTATTTT	CASSESGGADTQYF
-	-	TRBV7-2	TRBJ2-7	TGTGCCAGCAGCTTAGTCTGGGCAGCATCCTACGAGCAGTACTTC	CASSLVWAASYEQYF